This paragraph reports one T cell receptor (beta chain). The sample belongs to a study of T-cell reconstitution after alpha-beta-depleted transplantation in children. The CDR3 is made up of 18 amino acids. Trimming took off 0 bases at V and 0 bases at J, with 15 bases between the two ends. Germline loops: CDR1 DFQATT, CDR2 SNEGSKA (reference sequence). Preparation of the TCRbeta library involved a method that used unique molecular identifiers. Via MiXCR, TCRdb re-called the PCR reads, giving one row per CDR3 protein. Of 450,000 to 600,000 distinct CDR3 sequences in the sample, around 17% were seen once.

The chain couples TRBV20-1 to TRBJ1-6; D remains unclear. This clonotype originated in a human donor who donated a stem cell graft to a child with acute lymphoblastic leukemia. Material: PBMCs from the stem cell graft donor, obtained from the stem cell graft. The CDR3 spells CSARDGQFKSSYNSPLHF. For the CDR3, the DNA is TGCAGTGCTAGAGATGGGCAGTTCAAAAGCTCCTATAATTCACCCCTCCACTTT.